The 3 T cell receptor beta chains below all came from one sample that was sequenced in a study of shared clonotypes between healthy human individuals. Profiled with immunoSEQ multiplex PCR; TCRdb holds only in-frame clones, not every one. The table records approximately 2.5 million clones, approximately 93% of them present only once. Sequencing used naive CD4+ T cells from PBMCs. Regarding subset: CD45RA+ positively selected. Receptor source: a man aged 18-30 years in good health. Some clones in this sample may be carry-over from other donors' samples.

The chain combines TRBV28 with TRBJ1-5, with TRBD1 identical over 7 bases. This CDR3 is 17 amino acids long. Germline V CDR1 and CDR2: MDHEN, SYDVKM. The V gene end was trimmed by 6 bases and the J gene end by 0 bases; junction bases not matched to a gene: 11. CDR3 in DNA: TGTGCCAGCAGCCCTCGGGACAGCGATTATAGCAATCAGCCCCAGCATTTT. Translating gives CASSPRDSDYSNQPQHF.

V usage is TRBV28 and J usage is TRBJ1-2, with 10 bases matching TRBD1. CDR3 length equals 15 residues. Germline V gene lookup returns CDR1 MDHEN and CDR2 SYDVKM. The V segment lost 2 bases and the J segment 5 bases; nucleotides outside the gene matches: 5. The CDR3 region has the DNA TGTGCCAGCAGTTTAGTTGGACAGGGGGAATATGGCTACACCTTC. Translation gives CASSLVGQGEYGYTF.

This sequence joins TRBV5-4 and TRBJ2-2, with 10 nucleotides matching TRBD2. CDR1 is SGHNT, CDR2 YYREEE, per germline (reference sequence). This CDR3 region has 18 residues. The junction had 12 bases not matched to a gene; V was cut back by 0 bases and J by 7 bases. The DNA for the CDR3 is TGTGCCAGCAGCTTGGCGGCTTGGAGCGGGAGGGCCGGCGGGGAGCTGTTTTTT. Its translation: CASSLAAWSGRAGGELFF. Filled out from reference TRBV5-4 and TRBJ2-2, the complete variable domain reads ETGVTQSPTHLIKTRGQQVTLRCSSQSGHNTVSWYQQALGQGPQFIFQYYREEENGRGNFPPRFSGLQFPNYSSELNVNALELDDSALYLCASSLAAWSGRAGGELFFGEGSRLTVL.